This T cell receptor (beta chain) was profiled in a study of T cells in Graves' hyperthyroidism and ophthalmopathy. Template material for amplifying TCR beta CDR3 regions consisted of RNA transcripts. The primer set for the first-round RT-PCR of the TCR CDR3 was HTBI. TCRdb re-analysed the multiplex PCR reads in MiXCR, keeping a single row per CDR3 protein. The sample lists approximately 590,000 distinct CDR3 sequences, more than 15% occurring once. This clonotype was seen at least ten times. The germline V gene encodes CDR1 MDHEN and CDR2 SYDVKM. V was pared by 5 bases and J by 3 bases, with 22 bases between. This CDR3 is 17 amino acids long. Graves' hyperthyroidism qualified as stable when ophthalmopathy did not progress within 18 months.

Input material: blood. The source of this sequence is a woman aged 25 to 45 with Graves' hyperthyroidism. The chain is built from TRBV28 and TRBJ1-2; D gene ambiguous. CDR3 sequence: CASSLTGSAGSDYGYTF. DNA of the CDR3: TGTGCCAGCAGTCTGACGGGGTCCGCAGGCAGTGACTATGGCTACACCTTC.